This T cell receptor beta chain was recovered during a study of CD8 T cells in Susac syndrome. After extraction with the RNeasy kit, roughly 0.5 to 1 ug of the RNA was reverse transcribed using random hexamers. An immunoSEQ multiplex PCR amplified TCR beta CDR3 over 54 Vbeta and 13 Jbeta. TCRdb fed the immunoSEQ multiplex PCR reads into MiXCR, producing one record per CDR3 protein. Among roughly 200,000 distinct CDR3 sequences listed, roughly 94% were seen once. Germline CDR1 is SQVTM and CDR2 is ANQGSEA. The CDR3 loop spans 14 amino acids. Between the trimmed V and J ends, which lost 4 bases and 6 bases, there was a span of 18 bases. Stable or active relapsing-remitting multiple sclerosis, untreated and meeting revised McDonald criteria, defined the controls.

This TCR was recovered from a human donor with multiple sclerosis. The gene calls are TRBV29-1 and TRBJ1-2; the D gene is possibly TRBD1 (6 bases). Material: CD4+ T cells from PBMCs. This CDR3 reads CSVGPTTGLDGYTF. The CDR3 nucleotides read TGCAGCGTTGGGCCGACGACAGGTCTGGATGGCTACACCTTC.